Presented here are 27 T cell receptor beta chains from one specimen sequenced in a study of T cells in Graves' hyperthyroidism and ophthalmopathy. Using RNA transcripts as the source, TCR beta CDR3 regions were amplified. HTBI primers were used for first-round RT-PCR of the TCR CDR3. MiXCR was run by TCRdb on the multiplex PCR reads, yielding one entry per CDR3 protein. This table has about 300,000 distinct CDR3 sequences, approximately 18% appearing once. Sample: blood. These receptors were collected from a man in his forties or fifties with Graves' ophthalmopathy.

V is TRBV4-1 and J is TRBJ2-2; no clear D. Germline V gene lookup returns CDR1 MGHRA and CDR2 YSYEKL. Trimming took 0 bases from V and 5 from J, leaving 19 bases between them. This CDR3 region has 18 residues. The DNA of the CDR3 is TGCGCCAGCAGCCAAGATAAGTTGGAGATTAGACCTACCGGGGAGCTGTTTTTT. Protein: CASSQDKLEIRPTGELFF.

The genes are TRBV11-2 and TRBJ2-7; D is perhaps TRBD1 (6 bases). The CDR3 sequence is 14 residues long. Trimming stripped 2 bases from V and 6 bases from J, with 14 bases between. CDR1 is SGHAT and CDR2 is FQNNGV in the germline V gene. The CDR3, as DNA: TGTGCCAGCAGCTTAACAGGCAGGACAGCCGAGCAGTACTTC. Its translation is CASSLTGRTAEQYF.

In the case of this clonotype: One junction end disagrees with the germline gene, perhaps due to a read error. The chain recombines TRBV20-1 with TRBJ2-5; TRBD2 agrees at 11 bases. Looked up from germline, CDR1 is DFQATT and CDR2 is SNEGSKA (reference sequence). CDR3 length: 16 amino acids. The DNA for the CDR3 is TGCAGTGCTAGTCGGCTAGCGGGAGGAGGTGAAGAGACCCAGCACTTC. Translation: CSASRLAGGGEETQHF.

Only a few counts were recorded for this clonotype. The chain has TRBV6-5 and TRBJ2-1; possible D gene TRBD2, 5 bases. This CDR3 has 15 amino acids. The V end was cut by 0 bases, the J end by 3 bases, with 9 bases between. Germline CDR1 is MNHEY and CDR2 is SVGAGI. CDR3 loop: CASSYSFSVYNEQFF. The CDR3 nucleotides read TGTGCCAGCAGTTACTCGTTTAGCGTCTACAATGAGCAGTTCTTC.

V gene TRBV28 combines with J gene TRBJ2-7, with 9 bases fitting TRBD2. Germline trimming cut 3 bases from V and 2 bases from J; bases unmatched to any gene: 5. The V gene's germline CDR1 is MDHEN and CDR2 SYDVKM. This CDR3 has 15 amino acids. The CDR3 nucleotides read TGTGCCAGCAGTTTGTTTAGCGGGGGAACCTACGAGCAGTACTTC. It is translated as CASSLFSGGTYEQYF.

This sequence joins TRBV7-9 and TRBJ2-7; TRBD2 is a possible D gene (6 bases). The V gene lost 5 bases and the J gene lost 4 bases, with 12 bases spanning the gap. The CDR3 totals 13 residues. Germline CDR1 and CDR2: SEHNR and FQNEAQ (reference sequence). The CDR3 DNA reads as TGTGCCAGCAGCCCGGGGCGGGGTTACGAGCAGTACTTC. Amino acid sequence: CASSPGRGYEQYF.

The rearrangement joins TRBV5-1 to TRBJ2-7, with TRBD2 as a possible D gene (6 bases). V was trimmed by 4 bases and J by 4 bases, leaving 30 bases between them. The germline V gene has CDR1 SGHRS and CDR2 YFSETQ. This CDR3 contains 19 residues. CDR3 protein: CASSLTGLGGLGGSYEQYF. For the CDR3, the DNA is TGCGCCAGCAGCCTTACAGGCCTCGGCGGGTTGGGGGGTTCGTACGAGCAGTACTTC. Supplemented by reference TRBV5-1 and TRBJ2-7, the full variable domain reads KAGVTQTPRYLIKTRGQQVTLSCSPISGHRSVSWYQQTPGQGLQFLFEYFSETQRNKGNFPGRFSGRQFSNSRSEMNVSTLELGDSALYLCASSLTGLGGLGGSYEQYFGPGTRLTVT.

The J gene is TRBJ2-7, the V gene TRBV12-3 or TRBV12-4, with D hard to call. The ends were cut back, 4 bases at V and 1 base at J, with 14 bases in the middle. This CDR3 contains 15 residues. CDR3 DNA sequence: TGTGCCAGCAGTTCGATGGCGGCTGGGTCCTACGAGCAGTACTTC. This codes for CASSSMAAGSYEQYF.

On this clonotype itself: Being one base from a much bigger clone, this may be a read error. The chain is built from TRBV12-3 or TRBV12-4 and TRBJ2-5, with a possible D match to TRBD1 (6 bases). This CDR3 has 14 residues. V was trimmed by 4 bases and J by 13 bases, leaving 22 bases between them. DNA of the CDR3: TGTGCCAGCAGTTCTGAGACAGGCTCCGTATCCCGGTACTTC. Protein: CASSSETGSVSRYF.

This clonotype has ten or more counts. This rearrangement joins TRBV6-1 to TRBJ1-5, with D possibly being TRBD1 (5 bases). Trimming stripped 6 bases from V and 2 bases from J, with 20 bases between. The CDR3 has 17 amino acids. Per the germline V gene, CDR1 is MNHNS and CDR2 is SASEGT. This CDR3 is CASSPPSRGLGNQPQHF. In DNA form, the CDR3 reads TGTGCCAGCAGCCCCCCTTCGAGGGGACTCGGCAATCAGCCCCAGCATTTT.

In DNA, the CDR3 is TGTGCCAGCAGTGATGGGCAGGGGGTCGGCTACACCTTC. Protein product: CASSDGQGVGYTF. The V and J genes are TRBV6-1 and TRBJ1-2; the match to TRBD1 covers 7 bases. The CDR3 has 13 residues. V lost 3 bases, J lost 8 bases, and 6 bases stayed unmatched. From germline, CDR1 is MNHNS and CDR2 SASEGT.

The chain uses TRBV25-1 and TRBJ2-5; D call uncertain. The CDR3 has 13 residues. The germline V gene encodes CDR1 MGHDK and CDR2 SYGVNS. V was pared by 1 base and J by 5 bases, with 8 bases between. The CDR3 DNA reads TGTGCCAGCAGTGAATGGGGTGAGGAGACCCAGTACTTC. This sequence encodes CASSEWGEETQYF.

This clonotype was recorded a few times. The chain combines TRBV19 with TRBJ2-7; TRBD2 is a possible D gene (6 bases). Germline CDR1 is LNHDA and CDR2 is SQIVND (reference sequence). This CDR3 comprises 13 residues. V was shortened by 1 base and J by 6 bases, with 10 bases between the two germline ends. The CDR3: CASSIGQGGEQYF. The CDR3, as DNA: TGTGCCAGTAGTATAGGGCAGGGAGGCGAGCAGTACTTC.

The chain employs TRBV19 and TRBJ2-2; D uncertain. CDR3 length: 16 residues. From germline, CDR1 is LNHDA and CDR2 SQIVND (reference sequence). The V gene lost 4 bases and the J gene lost 1 base, with 13 bases spanning the gap. CDR3 in DNA: TGTGCCAGTAGTAAACCAGGCTTCGGGAACACCGGGGAGCTGTTTTTT. Translated: CASSKPGFGNTGELFF.

This chain connects TRBV9 to TRBJ2-1; 9 bases match TRBD1. The germline CDR1 and CDR2 sequences are SGDLS and YYNGEE. V dropped 3 bases and J dropped 6; count of bases not matched to a gene: 10. The CDR3 has 16 amino acids. The DNA of the CDR3 is TGTGCCAGCAGCGCACGACAGGGGGGGTCGGCCAATGAGCAGTTCTTC. Translating it yields CASSARQGGSANEQFF.

Only a few counts were recorded for this clonotype. The chain has TRBV6-1 and TRBJ2-7, with 7 nucleotides matching TRBD1. J lost 7 bases, V lost 4 bases, and 10 bases had no gene match. Germline CDR1 reads MNHNS; CDR2 reads SASEGT. This CDR3 has 14 amino acids. DNA for the CDR3: TGTGCCAGCAGTGTAAGGACAGGTCCGGAAGAGCAGTACTTC. Its protein product is CASSVRTGPEEQYF.

As for this clonotype: The junction shows a germline mismatch at one end, possibly a read error. This chain joins TRBV2 and TRBJ2-4; D ambiguous. The germline V gene encodes CDR1 SNHLY and CDR2 FYNNEI. CDR3 length: 13 residues. The chain's CDR3 is CASSDGWENIQHF. The CDR3 DNA reads as TGTGCCAGCAGTGATGGCTGGGAAAACATTCAGCACTTC.

This chain connects TRBV29-1 to TRBJ2-1, with TRBD2 matching 14 bases. The V gene end was trimmed by 7 bases and the J gene end by 2 bases; junction bases not matched to a gene: 4. CDR1 and CDR2 (germline): SQVTM, ANQGSEA. The CDR3 has 15 amino acids. CDR3 loop: CSAGLAGGPYNEQFF. The CDR3 region has the DNA TGCAGCGCCGGACTAGCGGGAGGTCCCTACAATGAGCAGTTCTTC.

This clonotype was observed once. The chain joins TRBV7-9 to TRBJ2-6, with 8 positions matching TRBD1. Trimming cost V 1 base and J 0 bases; bases outside gene matches: 8. There are 19 residues in the CDR3. The V gene's germline CDR1 is SEHNR and CDR2 FQNEAQ (reference sequence). In DNA form, the CDR3 reads TGTGCCAGCAGCTTAGATCCCACAGGGGGTTACTCTGGGGCCAACGTCCTGACTTTC. This sequence encodes CASSLDPTGGYSGANVLTF. Based on the CDR3 plus reference TRBV7-9 and TRBJ2-6, the full variable domain is DTGVSQNPRHKITKRGQNVTFRCDPISEHNRLYWYRQTLGQGPEFLTYFQNEAQLEKSRLLSDRFSAERPKGSFSTLEIQRTEQGDSAMYLCASSLDPTGGYSGANVLTFGAGSRLTVL.

The chain recombines TRBV5-6 with TRBJ2-7; 7 positions match TRBD2. The CDR3 runs 16 residues. The germline CDR1 and CDR2 sequences are SGHDT and YYEEEE. The V gene end was trimmed by 2 bases and the J gene end by 2 bases; junction bases not matched to a gene: 10. This chain's CDR3 is CASSLLARGDTYEQYF. In DNA, the CDR3 is TGTGCCAGCAGCTTACTAGCGAGAGGGGATACCTACGAGCAGTACTTC.

This clonotype turned up a few times. The rearrangement joins TRBV20-1 to TRBJ2-4; 10 nucleotides agree with TRBD2. Germline-derived CDR1 and CDR2 are DFQATT and SNEGSKA (reference sequence). CDR3 size: 18 residues. V trimming: 0 bases; J trimming: 4 bases; junction bases outside the gene matches: 12. DNA for the CDR3: TGCAGTGCTAGAGATCACCCACTAGCGGGGACACTTAAAAACATTCAGTACTTC. Its translation: CSARDHPLAGTLKNIQYF.

This clonotype was found many times. This chain joins TRBV7-9 and TRBJ2-3; 7 bases match TRBD2. CDR1 and CDR2 from the germline V gene are SEHNR and FQNEAQ (reference sequence). Trimming took 3 bases from V and 5 from J; bases not matched to a gene: 14. The CDR3 is 17 amino acids. Here the CDR3 reads CASSFRSRAGARDTQYF. DNA for the CDR3: TGTGCCAGCAGCTTTCGGTCGAGGGCGGGAGCACGAGATACGCAGTATTTT.

This clonotype was observed a handful of times. The rearrangement links TRBV7-6 to TRBJ2-3; 8 bases align to TRBD2. Trimming cost V 4 bases and J 4 bases; bases outside gene matches: 10. Germline-derived CDR1 and CDR2 are SGHVS and FNYEAQ. CDR3 length: 16 amino acids. In nucleotides, the CDR3 is TGTGCCAGCAGCTCCAGCAGTCTCGGGAGGGCAGATACGCAGTATTTT. It encodes CASSSSSLGRADTQYF.

The sample holds many counts of this clonotype. This chain joins TRBV20-1 and TRBJ2-7, with no clear D. The CDR3 has 14 amino acids. Trimming took off 2 bases at V and 2 bases at J, with 13 bases between the two ends. CDR1 is DFQATT, CDR2 SNEGSKA, per germline (reference sequence). The CDR3 protein is CSARIPRRPYEQYF. CDR3 DNA: TGCAGTGCTAGAATCCCCCGGAGACCCTACGAGCAGTACTTC.

This clonotype was seen more than once but under ten times. The rearrangement links TRBV7-2 to TRBJ1-2; D is possibly TRBD1 (6 bases). Trimming cost V 5 bases and J 4 bases, with 20 bases left between them. This CDR3 region has 16 residues. Germline lookup yields CDR1 SGHTA and CDR2 FQGNSA. The CDR3 DNA reads as TGTGCCAGCAGCATAACAGGGATCCGGGGAGGCTATGGCTACACCTTC. It codes for CASSITGIRGGYGYTF. Looking up the rest from reference TRBV7-2 and TRBJ1-2 gives the full variable domain: GAGVSQSPSNKVTEKGKDVELRCDPISGHTALYWYRQSLGQGLEFLIYFQGNSAPDKSGLPSDRFSAERTGGSVSTLTIQRTQQEDSAVYLCASSITGIRGGYGYTFGSGTRLTVV.

This clonotype was recorded at least ten times. The chain uses TRBV3-1 and TRBJ2-3; the match to TRBD1 covers 11 bases. The CDR3 is made up of 17 amino acids. Germline V CDR1 and CDR2: LGHDT, YNNKEL (reference sequence). J lost 5 bases, V lost 0 bases, and 7 bases had no gene match. The CDR3 coding sequence is TGTGCCAGCAGCCAAGATCGGGGACAGGGGGTAGGAGATACGCAGTATTTT. Translated: CASSQDRGQGVGDTQYF.

This clonotype was found many times. V is TRBV28 and J is TRBJ2-7, with 13 bases identical to TRBD2. CDR3 length equals 15 residues. Trimming took 6 bases from V and 0 from J; bases not matched to a gene: 2. Germline V gene sequence: CDR1 MDHEN, CDR2 SYDVKM. CDR3: CASRGLAGISYEQYF. As DNA, the CDR3 is TGTGCCAGCAGGGGACTAGCGGGGATCTCCTACGAGCAGTACTTC.